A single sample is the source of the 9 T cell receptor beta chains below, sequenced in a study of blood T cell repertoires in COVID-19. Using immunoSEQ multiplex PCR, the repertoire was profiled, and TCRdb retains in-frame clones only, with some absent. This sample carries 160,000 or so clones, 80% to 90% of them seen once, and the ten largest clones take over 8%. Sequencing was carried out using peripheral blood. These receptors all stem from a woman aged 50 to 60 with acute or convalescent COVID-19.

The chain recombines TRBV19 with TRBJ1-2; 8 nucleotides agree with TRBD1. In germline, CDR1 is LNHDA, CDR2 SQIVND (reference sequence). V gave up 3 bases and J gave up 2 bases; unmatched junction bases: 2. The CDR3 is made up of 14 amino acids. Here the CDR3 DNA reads TGTGCCAGTAGTATCGACAGGGGAAACTATGGCTACACCTTC. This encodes CASSIDRGNYGYTF. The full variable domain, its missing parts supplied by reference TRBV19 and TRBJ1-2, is DGGITQSPKYLFRKEGQNVTLSCEQNLNHDAMYWYRQDPGQGLRLIYYSQIVNDFQKGDIAEGYSVSREKKESFPLTVTSAQKNPTAFYLCASSIDRGNYGYTFGSGTRLTVV.

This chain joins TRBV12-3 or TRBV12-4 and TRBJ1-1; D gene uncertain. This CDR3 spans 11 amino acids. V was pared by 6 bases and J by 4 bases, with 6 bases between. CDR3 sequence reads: CASRESTEAFF. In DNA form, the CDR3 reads TGTGCCAGCAGGGAGAGCACTGAAGCTTTCTTT.

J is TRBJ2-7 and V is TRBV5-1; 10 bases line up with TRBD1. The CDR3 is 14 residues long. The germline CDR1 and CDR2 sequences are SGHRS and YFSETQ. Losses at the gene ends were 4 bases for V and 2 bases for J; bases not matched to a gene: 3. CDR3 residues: CASSADRGPYEQYF. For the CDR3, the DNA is TGCGCCAGCAGCGCCGACAGGGGGCCCTACGAGCAGTACTTC.

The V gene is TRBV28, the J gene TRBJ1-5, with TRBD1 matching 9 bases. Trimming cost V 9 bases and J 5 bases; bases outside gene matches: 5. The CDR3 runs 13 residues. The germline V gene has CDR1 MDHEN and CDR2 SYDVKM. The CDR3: CASGRQGDQPQHF. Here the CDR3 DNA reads TGTGCCAGTGGTAGACAGGGGGATCAGCCCCAGCATTTT.

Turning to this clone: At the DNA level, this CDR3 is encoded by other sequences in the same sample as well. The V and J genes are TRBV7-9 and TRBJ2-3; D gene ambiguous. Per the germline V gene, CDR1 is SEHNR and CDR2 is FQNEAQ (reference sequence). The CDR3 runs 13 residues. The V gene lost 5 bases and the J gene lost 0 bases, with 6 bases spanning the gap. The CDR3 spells CASSPGSTDTQYF. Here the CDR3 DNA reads TGTGCCAGCAGCCCCGGTAGCACAGATACGCAGTATTTT. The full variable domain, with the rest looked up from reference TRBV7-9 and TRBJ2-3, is DTGVSQNPRHKITKRGQNVTFRCDPISEHNRLYWYRQTLGQGPEFLTYFQNEAQLEKSRLLSDRFSAERPKGSFSTLEIQRTEQGDSAMYLCASSPGSTDTQYFGPGTRLTVL.

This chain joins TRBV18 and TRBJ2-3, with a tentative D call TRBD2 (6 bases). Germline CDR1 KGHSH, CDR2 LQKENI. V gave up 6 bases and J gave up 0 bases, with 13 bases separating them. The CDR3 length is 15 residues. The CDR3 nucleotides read TGTGCCAGCTCGCGGGATCTCCCAAGCACAGATACGCAGTATTTT. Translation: CASSRDLPSTDTQYF. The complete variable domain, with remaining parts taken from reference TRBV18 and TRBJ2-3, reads NAGVMQNPRHLVRRRGQEARLRCSPMKGHSHVYWYRQLPEEGLKFMVYLQKENIIDESGMPKERFSAEFPKEGPSILRIQQVVRGDSAAYFCASSRDLPSTDTQYFGPGTRLTVL.

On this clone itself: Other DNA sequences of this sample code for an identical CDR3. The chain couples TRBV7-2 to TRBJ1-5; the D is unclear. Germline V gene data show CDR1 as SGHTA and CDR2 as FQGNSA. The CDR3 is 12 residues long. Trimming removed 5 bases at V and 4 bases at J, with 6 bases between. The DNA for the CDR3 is TGTGCCAGCAGCCCCTATAATCAGCCCCAGCATTTT. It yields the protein CASSPYNQPQHF.

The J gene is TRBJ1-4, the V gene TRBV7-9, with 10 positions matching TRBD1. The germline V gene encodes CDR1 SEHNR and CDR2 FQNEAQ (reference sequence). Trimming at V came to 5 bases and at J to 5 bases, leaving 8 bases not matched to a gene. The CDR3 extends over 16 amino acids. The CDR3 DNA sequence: TGTGCCAGCAGCCCCCCCCCGGGACAGGGGAATGAAAAACTGTTTTTT. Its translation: CASSPPPGQGNEKLFF.

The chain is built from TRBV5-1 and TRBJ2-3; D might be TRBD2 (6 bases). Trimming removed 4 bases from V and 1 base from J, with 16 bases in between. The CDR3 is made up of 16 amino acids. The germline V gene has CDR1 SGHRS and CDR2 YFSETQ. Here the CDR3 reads CASSTTRPGGTDTQYF. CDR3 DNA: TGCGCCAGCAGCACGACACGCCCGGGGGGCACAGATACGCAGTATTTT. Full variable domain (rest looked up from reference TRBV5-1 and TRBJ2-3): KAGVTQTPRYLIKTRGQQVTLSCSPISGHRSVSWYQQTPGQGLQFLFEYFSETQRNKGNFPGRFSGRQFSNSRSEMNVSTLELGDSALYLCASSTTRPGGTDTQYFGPGTRLTVL.